The entry below describes one T cell receptor beta chain. What it recognizes is unknown. The record originates from a study of radiation and T cells in renal cell carcinoma. Findings of the study overall: In blood, top tumor clones expanded by 2 weeks, shrinking by 4.

Sequenced by immunoSEQ multiplex PCR; TCRdb stores in-frame clones only, minus some. The table lists approximately 70,000 clones, around 80% of them singletons. The sample's time point: blood 4 weeks post-SBRT, at nephrectomy. Treatment meaning: 15 Gy SBRT to primary tumor, nephrectomy 4 weeks later. Nephrectomy followed 15 Gy stereotactic body radiation by 4 weeks. Serial blood draws occurred at baseline and 2 and 4 weeks post-SBRT. Clear cell pathology was present in this patient's renal cell carcinoma. The CDR3 has 14 residues. Germline V lookup: CDR1 LGHNA, CDR2 YSLEER. The germline V and J ends were trimmed by 4 bases and 5 bases, with 14 bases remaining between them.

The receptor was isolated from a man aged 55 to 70 with renal cell carcinoma. V usage is TRBV4-3 and J usage is TRBJ2-5; a weak D match, TRBD2 (5 bases). This specimen was blood, taken from a patient whose treatment included radiotherapy and nephrectomy. The CDR3 region has the DNA TGCGCCAGCAGCCCTTGGCTAGCTTTTGAGACCCAGTACTTC. Its protein is CASSPWLAFETQYF.